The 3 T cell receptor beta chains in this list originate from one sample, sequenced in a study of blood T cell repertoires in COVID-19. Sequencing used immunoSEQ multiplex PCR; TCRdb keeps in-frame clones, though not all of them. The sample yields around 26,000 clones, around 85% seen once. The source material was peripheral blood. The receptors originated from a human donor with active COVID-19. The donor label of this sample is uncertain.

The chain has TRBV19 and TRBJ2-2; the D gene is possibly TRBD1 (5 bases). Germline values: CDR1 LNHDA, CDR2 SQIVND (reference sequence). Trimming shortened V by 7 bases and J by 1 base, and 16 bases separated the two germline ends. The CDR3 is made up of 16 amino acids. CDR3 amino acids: CASNKGWQGNTGELFF. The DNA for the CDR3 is TGTGCCAGTAATAAAGGTTGGCAGGGGAACACCGGGGAGCTGTTTTTT. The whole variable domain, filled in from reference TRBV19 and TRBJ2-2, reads DGGITQSPKYLFRKEGQNVTLSCEQNLNHDAMYWYRQDPGQGLRLIYYSQIVNDFQKGDIAEGYSVSREKKESFPLTVTSAQKNPTAFYLCASNKGWQGNTGELFFGEGSRLTVL.

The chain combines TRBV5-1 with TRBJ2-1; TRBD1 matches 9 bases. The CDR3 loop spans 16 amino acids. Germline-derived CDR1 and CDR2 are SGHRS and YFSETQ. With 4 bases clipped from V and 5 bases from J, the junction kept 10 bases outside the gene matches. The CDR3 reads CASSPPGTGRNNEQFF. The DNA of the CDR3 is TGCGCCAGCAGCCCCCCCGGGACAGGGAGGAACAATGAGCAGTTCTTC.

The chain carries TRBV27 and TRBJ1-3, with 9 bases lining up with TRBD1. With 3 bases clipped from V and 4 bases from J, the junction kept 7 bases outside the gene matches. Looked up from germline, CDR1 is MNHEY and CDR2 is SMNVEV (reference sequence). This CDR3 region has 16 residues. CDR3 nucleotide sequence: TGTGCCAGCAGTTTCCTTGACAGGGGGTACGGAAACACCATATATTTT. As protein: CASSFLDRGYGNTIYF.